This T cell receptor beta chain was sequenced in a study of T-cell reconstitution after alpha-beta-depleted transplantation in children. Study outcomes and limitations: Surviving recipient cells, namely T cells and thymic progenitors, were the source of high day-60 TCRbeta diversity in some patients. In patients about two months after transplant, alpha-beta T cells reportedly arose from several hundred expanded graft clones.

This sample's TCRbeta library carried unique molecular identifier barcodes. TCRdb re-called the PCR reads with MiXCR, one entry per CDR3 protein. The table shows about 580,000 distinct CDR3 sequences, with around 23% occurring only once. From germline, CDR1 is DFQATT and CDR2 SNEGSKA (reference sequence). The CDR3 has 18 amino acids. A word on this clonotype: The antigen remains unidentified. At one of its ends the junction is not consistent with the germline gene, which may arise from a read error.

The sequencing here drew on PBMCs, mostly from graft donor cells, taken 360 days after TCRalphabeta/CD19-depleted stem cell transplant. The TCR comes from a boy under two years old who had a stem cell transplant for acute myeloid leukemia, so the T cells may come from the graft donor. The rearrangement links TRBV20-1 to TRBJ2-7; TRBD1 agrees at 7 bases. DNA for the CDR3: TGCAGTGCCAGAGGCAGATTGGCTGGGGGACAGCTCCCCTACGAGCAGTACTTC. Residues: CSARGRLAGGQLPYEQYF.